This TCR beta chain was documented in a study of T cells in Graves' hyperthyroidism and ophthalmopathy. The CDR3 regions of TCR beta were amplified from RNA transcripts. An initial round of RT-PCR targeting the TCR CDR3 relied on the HTBI primer set. TCRdb itself ran the multiplex PCR reads through MiXCR, one entry per CDR3 protein. The sample shows some 690,000 distinct CDR3 sequences, roughly 17% of them seen only once. The study left out patients who had uncontrolled infection, other autoimmune disease, pregnancy or lactation. Germline V gene lookup returns CDR1 GTSNPN and CDR2 SVGIG (reference sequence). With 5 bases removed from V and 1 base from J, the gap between germline ends came to 11 bases. This CDR3 is built from 13 residues.

The specimen sequenced was blood. The source of this sequence is a man aged 45-65 years with Graves' hyperthyroidism. The chain has TRBV30 and TRBJ1-1; perhaps TRBD1 as D (5 bases). The CDR3 nucleotides are TGTGCCTGGGGGCGACAGACGAACACTGAAGCTTTCTTT. It translates to CAWGRQTNTEAFF.